Sequencing of this T cell receptor (beta chain) was carried out in a study of CD4 and CD8 cells across lung adenocarcinoma regions. Localized lung adenocarcinoma, a non-small cell lung cancer, affected the donors. CDR1 and CDR2 (germline): MNHEY, SMNVEV (reference sequence). CDR3 length: 21 residues. Concerning this clonotype itself: An end of the junction does not agree with germline; a read error may underlie this.

TCRdb reprocessed the PCR reads via MiXCR and lists one record per CDR3 protein. Of 25,000 to 30,000 distinct CDR3 sequences listed, around 56% were seen once; the top ten hold roughly half. The chain has TRBV27 and TRBJ2-1, with 7 positions matching TRBD2. Sequencing was performed on CD8+ T cells from the center of a lung tumor. The receptor comes from a male donor with lung adenocarcinoma. The CD4 and CD8 labels of this study may be unreliable. For the CDR3, the DNA is TGTGCCAGCAGTTCCCCTATGGGGTCGGGCCTAGCGGCTGGGAGCTACAATGCGCAGTATTTC. Its protein product is CASSSPMGSGLAAGSYNAQYF.